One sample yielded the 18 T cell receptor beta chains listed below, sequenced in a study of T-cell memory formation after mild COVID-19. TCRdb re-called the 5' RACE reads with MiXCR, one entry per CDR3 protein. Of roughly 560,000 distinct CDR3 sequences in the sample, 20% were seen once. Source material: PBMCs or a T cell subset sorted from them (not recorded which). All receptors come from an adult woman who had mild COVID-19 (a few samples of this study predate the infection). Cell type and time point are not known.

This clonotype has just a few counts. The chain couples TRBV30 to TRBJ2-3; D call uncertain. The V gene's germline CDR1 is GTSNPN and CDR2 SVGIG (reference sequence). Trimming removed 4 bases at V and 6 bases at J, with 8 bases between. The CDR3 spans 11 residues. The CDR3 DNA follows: TGTGCCTGGACCCCCGCTGATACGCAGTATTTT. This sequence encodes CAWTPADTQYF.

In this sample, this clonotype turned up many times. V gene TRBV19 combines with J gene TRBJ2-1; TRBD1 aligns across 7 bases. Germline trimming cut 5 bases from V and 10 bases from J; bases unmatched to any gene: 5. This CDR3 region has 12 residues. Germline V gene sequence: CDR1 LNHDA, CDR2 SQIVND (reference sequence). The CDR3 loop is CASSLQGYEQFF. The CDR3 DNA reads TGTGCCAGTAGTTTACAGGGGTACGAGCAGTTCTTC.

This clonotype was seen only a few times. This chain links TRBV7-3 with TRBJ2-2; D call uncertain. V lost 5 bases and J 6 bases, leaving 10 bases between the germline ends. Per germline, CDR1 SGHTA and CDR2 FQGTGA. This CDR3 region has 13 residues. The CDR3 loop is CASSPSIPGELFF. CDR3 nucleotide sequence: TGTGCCAGCAGCCCCTCCATCCCCGGGGAGCTGTTTTTT.

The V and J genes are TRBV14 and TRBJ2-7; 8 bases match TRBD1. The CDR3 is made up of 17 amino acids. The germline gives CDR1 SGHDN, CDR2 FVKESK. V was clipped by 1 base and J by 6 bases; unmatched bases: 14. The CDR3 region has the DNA TGTGCCAGCAGCCAAGGGAAAGGGACAGGAATAGTCGGCGAGCAGTACTTC. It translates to CASSQGKGTGIVGEQYF. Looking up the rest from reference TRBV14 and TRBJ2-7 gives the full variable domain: EAGVTQFPSHSVIEKGQTVTLRCDPISGHDNLYWYRRVMGKEIKFLLHFVKESKQDESGMPNNRFLAERTGGTYSTLKVQPAELEDSGVYFCASSQGKGTGIVGEQYFGPGTRLTVT.

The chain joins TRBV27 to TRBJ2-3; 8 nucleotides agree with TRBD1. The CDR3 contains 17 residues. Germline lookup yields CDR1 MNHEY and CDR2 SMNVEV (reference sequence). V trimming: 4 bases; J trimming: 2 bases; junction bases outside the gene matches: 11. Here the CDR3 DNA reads TGTGCCAGCAGTTCTACAGGGGGATCTTTGATCACAGATACGCAGTATTTT. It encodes CASSSTGGSLITDTQYF.

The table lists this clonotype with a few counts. Here the CDR3 DNA reads TGTGCCAGCAGCGTAGGGTTAGCGGGGAATGAGGTGCAGTACTTC. The encoded protein is CASSVGLAGNEVQYF. The chain carries TRBV9 and TRBJ2-7; 8 bases map to TRBD2. CDR1 and CDR2 from the germline V gene are SGDLS and YYNGEE. The V and J ends lost 0 bases and 9 bases, in that order; junction bases with no gene match: 11. The CDR3 is 15 amino acids.

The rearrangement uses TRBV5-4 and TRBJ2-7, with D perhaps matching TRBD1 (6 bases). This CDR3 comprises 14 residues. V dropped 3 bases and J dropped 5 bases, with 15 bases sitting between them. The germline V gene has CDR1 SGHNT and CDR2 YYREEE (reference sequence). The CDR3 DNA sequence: TGTGCCAGCAGCTCCGGGACACTCCCCCACGAGCAGTACTTC. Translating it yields CASSSGTLPHEQYF.

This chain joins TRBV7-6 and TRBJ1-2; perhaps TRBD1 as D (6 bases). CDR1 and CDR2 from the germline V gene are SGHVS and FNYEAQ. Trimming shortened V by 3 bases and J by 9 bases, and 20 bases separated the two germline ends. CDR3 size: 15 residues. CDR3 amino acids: CASSLSADSLGSYTF. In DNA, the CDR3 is TGTGCCAGCAGCTTGTCGGCGGACAGCTTGGGGAGCTACACCTTC.

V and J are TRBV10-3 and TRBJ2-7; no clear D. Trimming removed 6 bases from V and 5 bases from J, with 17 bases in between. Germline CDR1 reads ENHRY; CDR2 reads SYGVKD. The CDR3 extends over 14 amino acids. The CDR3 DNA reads TGTGCCATCAGCCCCCATCAGTCTAGGAACGAGCAGTACTTC. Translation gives CAISPHQSRNEQYF.

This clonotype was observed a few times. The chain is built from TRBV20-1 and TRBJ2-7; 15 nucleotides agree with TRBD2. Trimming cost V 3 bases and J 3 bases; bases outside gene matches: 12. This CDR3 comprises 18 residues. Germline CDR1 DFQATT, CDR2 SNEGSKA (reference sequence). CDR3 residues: CSARPGLAGGPRIYEQYF. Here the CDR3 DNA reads TGCAGTGCTAGGCCCGGACTAGCGGGGGGGCCGAGAATCTACGAGCAGTACTTC.

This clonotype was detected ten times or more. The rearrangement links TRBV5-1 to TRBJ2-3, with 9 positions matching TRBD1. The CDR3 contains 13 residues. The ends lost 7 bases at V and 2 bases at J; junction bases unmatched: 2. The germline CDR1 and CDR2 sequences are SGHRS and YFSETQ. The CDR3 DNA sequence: TGCGCCAGCGGACAGGGGTCCACAGATACGCAGTATTTT. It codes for CASGQGSTDTQYF.

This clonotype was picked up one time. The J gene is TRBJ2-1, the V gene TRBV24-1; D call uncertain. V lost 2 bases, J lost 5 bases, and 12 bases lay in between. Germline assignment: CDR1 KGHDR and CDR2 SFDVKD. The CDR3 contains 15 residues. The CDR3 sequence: CATSDSGVFDNEQFF. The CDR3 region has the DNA TGTGCCACCAGTGATTCAGGCGTTTTTGACAATGAGCAGTTCTTC.

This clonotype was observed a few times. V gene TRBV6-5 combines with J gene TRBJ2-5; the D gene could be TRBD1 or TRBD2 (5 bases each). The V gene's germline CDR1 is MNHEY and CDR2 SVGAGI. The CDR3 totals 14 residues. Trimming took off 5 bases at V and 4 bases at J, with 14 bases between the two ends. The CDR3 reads CASSPGGSGETQYF. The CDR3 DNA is TGTGCCAGCAGTCCTGGGGGTTCCGGAGAGACCCAGTACTTC.

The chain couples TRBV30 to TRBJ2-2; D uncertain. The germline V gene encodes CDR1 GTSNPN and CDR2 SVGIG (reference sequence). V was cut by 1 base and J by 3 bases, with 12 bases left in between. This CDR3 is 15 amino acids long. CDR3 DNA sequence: TGTGCCTGGAGTGAAAACTCGTTCTACACCGGGGAGCTGTTTTTT. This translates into CAWSENSFYTGELFF. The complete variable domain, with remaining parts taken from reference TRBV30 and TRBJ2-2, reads SQTIHQWPATLVQPVGSPLSLECTVEGTSNPNLYWYRQAAGRGLQLLFYSVGIGQISSEVPQNLSASRPQDRQFILSSKKLLLSDSGFYLCAWSENSFYTGELFFGEGSRLTVL.

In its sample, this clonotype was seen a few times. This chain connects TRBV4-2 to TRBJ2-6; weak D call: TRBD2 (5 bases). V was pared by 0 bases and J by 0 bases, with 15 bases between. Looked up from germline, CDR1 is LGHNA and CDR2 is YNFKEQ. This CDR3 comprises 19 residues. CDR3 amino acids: CASSQDGERRDSGANVLTF. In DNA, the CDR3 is TGTGCCAGCAGCCAAGACGGGGAGCGCCGAGACTCTGGGGCCAACGTCCTGACTTTC.

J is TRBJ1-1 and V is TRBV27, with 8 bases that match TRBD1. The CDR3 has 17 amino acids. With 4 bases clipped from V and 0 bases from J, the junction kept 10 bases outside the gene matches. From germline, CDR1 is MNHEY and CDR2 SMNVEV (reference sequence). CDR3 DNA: TGTGCCAGCAGTTCCCTACCCAAGACAGGGGTGAACACTGAAGCTTTCTTT. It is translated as CASSSLPKTGVNTEAFF.

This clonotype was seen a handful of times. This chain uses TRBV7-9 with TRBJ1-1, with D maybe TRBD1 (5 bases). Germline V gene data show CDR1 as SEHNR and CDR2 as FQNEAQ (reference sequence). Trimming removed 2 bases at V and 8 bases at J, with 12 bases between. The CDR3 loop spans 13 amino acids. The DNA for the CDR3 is TGTGCCAGCAGCTTATCTTGGGGGGACGAAGCTTTCTTT. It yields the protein CASSLSWGDEAFF.

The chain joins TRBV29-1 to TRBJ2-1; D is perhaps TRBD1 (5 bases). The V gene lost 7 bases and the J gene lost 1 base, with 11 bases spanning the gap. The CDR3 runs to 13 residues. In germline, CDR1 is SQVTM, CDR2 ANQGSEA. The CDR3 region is CSAQSGSYNEQFF. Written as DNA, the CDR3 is TGCAGCGCCCAATCAGGGTCCTACAATGAGCAGTTCTTC.